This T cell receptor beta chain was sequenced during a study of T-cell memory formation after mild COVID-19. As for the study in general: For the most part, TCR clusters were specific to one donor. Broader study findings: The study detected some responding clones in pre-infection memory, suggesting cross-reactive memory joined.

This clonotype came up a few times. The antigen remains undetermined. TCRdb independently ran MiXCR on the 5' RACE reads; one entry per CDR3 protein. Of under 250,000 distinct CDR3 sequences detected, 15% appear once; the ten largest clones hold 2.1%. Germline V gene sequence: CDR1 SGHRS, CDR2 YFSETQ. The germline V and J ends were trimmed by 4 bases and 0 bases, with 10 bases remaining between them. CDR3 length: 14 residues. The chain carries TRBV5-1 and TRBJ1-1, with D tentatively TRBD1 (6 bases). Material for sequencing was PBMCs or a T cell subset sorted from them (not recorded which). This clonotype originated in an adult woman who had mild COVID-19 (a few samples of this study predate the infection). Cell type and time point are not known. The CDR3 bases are TGCGCCAGCAGCCCAGGGGCCATGAACACTGAAGCTTTCTTT. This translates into CASSPGAMNTEAFF.